This T cell receptor (beta chain) was profiled in a study of memory CD8 T cells in hepatitis C reinfection. Study-level background: Between 12 and 24 weeks after reinfection detection, late samples were drawn.

J lost 6 bases, V lost 4 bases, and 4 bases had no gene match. The V gene's germline CDR1 is MDHEN and CDR2 SYDVKM. The CDR3 totals 14 residues. As for time point: late/post reinfection, 12 to 24 weeks after detection. Sorted cells were sequenced directly ex vivo without any in vitro expansion. Donors came from people who inject drugs enrolled in HEPCO, Canada. A couple of donors provided sorted CD3+ CD8+ CD45RO- naive CD8 T cells at all three reinfection time points. Only in-frame clones appear in the TCRdb table, and some are missing; sequencing was by immunoSEQ multiplex PCR. The sample holds 45,000 to 50,000 clones, nearly 90% seen once.

This rearrangement joins TRBV28 to TRBJ2-1; TRBD2 agrees at 9 bases. The TCR comes from a young man with hepatitis C virus infection. Material for sequencing was naive CD8+ T cells sorted from blood. CDR3 DNA sequence: TGTGCCAGCAGTTCCCCACTAGCGGGCAATGAGCAGTTCTTC. Amino acid sequence: CASSSPLAGNEQFF.